These 30 T cell receptor beta chains were sequenced from one sample in a study of T cell clones after liver transplantation. The assay was immunoSEQ multiplex PCR, and TCRdb's table has in-frame clones only and misses some. The data hold more than 7,500 clones, with about 72% observed a single time. The sequencing here drew on CD8+ T cells from blood, taken at the 22-month timepoint. The receptors shown here come from a human patient who received a liver transplant. Some T cells may be the graft donor's.

The rearrangement links TRBV10-1 to TRBJ2-2, with D uncertain. Deletions cut 4 bases from V and 5 bases from J, with 11 bases between. CDR3 length: 14 amino acids. Germline CDR1 reads WNHNN; CDR2 reads SYGVQD (reference sequence). CDR3 DNA: TGCGCCAGCAGTGGAAAAGGGATAACCGGGGAGCTGTTTTTT. Amino acid sequence: CASSGKGITGELFF.

The chain recombines TRBV19 with TRBJ2-4, with TRBD2 matching 15 bases. Germline values: CDR1 LNHDA, CDR2 SQIVND (reference sequence). The CDR3 sequence is 18 residues long. V dropped 10 bases and J dropped 3; count of bases not matched to a gene: 13. CDR3 amino acids: CATRGLAGGPSDKNIQYF. The CDR3 DNA reads as TGTGCCACCCGAGGACTAGCGGGGGGGCCGAGTGACAAAAACATTCAGTACTTC. Full variable domain (remainder filled in from reference TRBV19 and TRBJ2-4): DGGITQSPKYLFRKEGQNVTLSCEQNLNHDAMYWYRQDPGQGLRLIYYSQIVNDFQKGDIAEGYSVSREKKESFPLTVTSAQKNPTAFYLCATRGLAGGPSDKNIQYFGAGTRLSVL.

Only a few counts were recorded for this clone. The chain uses TRBV27 and TRBJ1-4; no clear D. Per germline, CDR1 MNHEY and CDR2 SMNVEV (reference sequence). V lost 1 base and J 8 bases, leaving 8 bases between the germline ends. The CDR3 spans 13 residues. The CDR3 spells CASSLWQEEKLFF. CDR3 bases: TGTGCCAGCAGTTTATGGCAGGAGGAAAAACTGTTTTTT. Supplemented by reference TRBV27 and TRBJ1-4, the full variable domain reads EAQVTQNPRYLITVTGKKLTVTCSQNMNHEYMSWYRQDPGLGLRQIYYSMNVEVTDKGDVPEGYKVSRKEKRNFPLILESPSPNQTSLYFCASSLWQEEKLFFGSGTQLSVL.

By proportion, this clone is medium-sized (0.01 to 0.1%). The chain uses TRBV7-9 and TRBJ2-7, with no clear D. V was shortened by 3 bases and J by 3 bases, with 6 bases between the two germline ends. CDR3 size: 12 residues. Per germline, CDR1 SEHNR and CDR2 FQNEAQ (reference sequence). CDR3 bases: TGTGCCAGCAGCTTTTCCTACTACGAGCAGTACTTC. Residues: CASSFSYYEQYF.

The chain's CDR3 is CASSLVQGAGELFF. The DNA of the CDR3 is TGTGCCAGCAGCTTGGTCCAGGGGGCCGGGGAGCTGTTTTTT. The chain is built from TRBV5-5 and TRBJ2-2; 7 bases match TRBD1. The trim removed 0 bases at V and 6 bases at J, leaving 2 bases unmatched. CDR3 length: 14 amino acids. Germline V gene lookup returns CDR1 SGHKS and CDR2 YYEKEE (reference sequence).

The genes are TRBV5-4 and TRBJ2-3; possibly TRBD2 for D (5 bases). CDR1 is SGHNT, CDR2 YYREEE, per germline (reference sequence). The V gene lost 4 bases and the J gene lost 10 bases, with 16 bases spanning the gap. The CDR3 is 13 amino acids. CDR3 protein: CASSHISQRAQYF. The CDR3 region has the DNA TGTGCCAGCAGCCATATCTCACAGAGGGCGCAGTATTTT.

The V gene is TRBV4-1, the J gene TRBJ1-2; D unresolved. The length of the CDR3 is 15 residues. Germline values: CDR1 MGHRA, CDR2 YSYEKL. Trimming left V 5 bases short and J 4 bases short, with 17 bases between. The CDR3 DNA follows: TGCGCCAGCAGCTATAAGAACCGAAAGACCTATGGCTACACCTTC. Amino acid sequence: CASSYKNRKTYGYTF.

This sequence joins TRBV14 and TRBJ1-6; D is unclear. The CDR3 runs 15 residues. Germline-derived CDR1 and CDR2 are SGHDN and FVKESK. Between the trimmed V and J ends, which lost 1 base and 0 bases, there was a span of 4 bases. The DNA of the CDR3 is TGTGCCAGCAGCCAAGTGGACTCCTATAATTCACCCCTCCACTTT. As protein: CASSQVDSYNSPLHF.

The rearrangement uses TRBV6-1 and TRBJ2-7; D not certain. The CDR3 contains 15 residues. Trimming shortened V by 6 bases and J by 2 bases, and 17 bases separated the two germline ends. The V gene's germline CDR1 is MNHNS and CDR2 SASEGT. The CDR3 is CASSPEGGGAYEQYF. CDR3 in DNA: TGTGCCAGCAGCCCCGAAGGTGGTGGGGCCTACGAGCAGTACTTC.

The chain joins TRBV28 to TRBJ1-5; D may be TRBD1 (5 bases). The CDR3 has 16 residues. CDR1 is MDHEN and CDR2 is SYDVKM in the germline V gene. V gave up 6 bases and J gave up 2 bases, with 17 bases separating them. The CDR3 DNA sequence: TGTGCCAGCAGCCTGAGGGGCCGATCGGGCAATCAGCCCCAGCATTTT. It specifies CASSLRGRSGNQPQHF.

V and J are TRBV19 and TRBJ1-1, with TRBD1 as a possible D gene (5 bases). Germline assignment: CDR1 LNHDA and CDR2 SQIVND (reference sequence). Trimming left V 3 bases short and J 2 bases short, with 10 bases between. This CDR3 contains 14 residues. The CDR3, as DNA: TGTGCCAGTAGTATCGGGGCGACCAACACTGAAGCTTTCTTT. Translated, it gives CASSIGATNTEAFF.

The CDR3 nucleotides read TGTGCCAGCAGCCAATCGGGGGACGATCGAGACACTGAAGCTTTCTTT. As protein: CASSQSGDDRDTEAFF. V is TRBV16 and J is TRBJ1-1; D is possibly TRBD1 (5 bases). Germline V gene lookup returns CDR1 KGHSY and CDR2 FQNENV. This CDR3 comprises 16 residues. V was pared by 0 bases and J by 3 bases, with 14 bases between.

V gene TRBV27 combines with J gene TRBJ1-1, with 7 bases matching TRBD1. The germline CDR1 and CDR2 sequences are MNHEY and SMNVEV (reference sequence). This CDR3 contains 14 residues. The trim removed 4 bases at V and 3 bases at J, leaving 5 bases unmatched. CDR3: CASSSLTGYTEAFF. CDR3 in DNA: TGTGCCAGCAGTTCCTTGACAGGGTACACTGAAGCTTTCTTT.

The genes are TRBV4-1 and TRBJ1-5; weak D call: TRBD1 (6 bases). Looked up from germline, CDR1 is MGHRA and CDR2 is YSYEKL. CDR3 length equals 16 residues. Trimming left V 2 bases short and J 3 bases short, with 14 bases between. The CDR3 DNA reads as TGCGCCAGCAGCCAACTCCTGACAGGCTTCAATCAGCCCCAGCATTTT. This sequence encodes CASSQLLTGFNQPQHF.

CDR3: CSVGTANEKLFF. Here the CDR3 DNA reads TGCAGCGTAGGGACAGCAAATGAAAAACTGTTTTTT. The chain has TRBV29-1 and TRBJ1-4; 7 bases match TRBD1. CDR3 length: 12 amino acids. The J segment lost 5 bases and the V segment lost 6 bases, leaving 3 bases of the junction unmatched. Per the germline V gene, CDR1 is SQVTM and CDR2 is ANQGSEA.

The chain uses TRBV19 and TRBJ1-2; weak D call: TRBD1 (6 bases). This CDR3 is 17 amino acids long. Looked up from germline, CDR1 is LNHDA and CDR2 is SQIVND (reference sequence). V was pared by 1 base and J by 3 bases, with 18 bases between. CDR3 bases: TGTGCCAGTAGTATAGGGGTCCAGGGGCTCGATGACTATGGCTACACCTTC. It codes for CASSIGVQGLDDYGYTF.

The chain employs TRBV28 and TRBJ1-5; no reliable D call. V lost 6 bases to trimming and J lost 6 bases, with 9 bases between them. The V gene's germline CDR1 is MDHEN and CDR2 SYDVKM. This CDR3 comprises 12 residues. CDR3: CASSRRGQPQHF. Written as DNA, the CDR3 is TGTGCCAGCAGCCGTCGGGGTCAGCCCCAGCATTTT.

The rearrangement uses TRBV30 and TRBJ1-6, with D unresolved. Trimming left V 0 bases short and J 5 bases short, with 11 bases between. The CDR3 extends over 15 amino acids. Per germline, CDR1 GTSNPN and CDR2 SVGIG (reference sequence). CDR3 in DNA: TGTGCCTGGAGTGTACACGGGCAGGATAATTCACCCCTCCACTTT. It is translated as CAWSVHGQDNSPLHF.

This clone was picked up one time. This sequence joins TRBV4-1 and TRBJ2-6, with unresolved D. Germline lookup yields CDR1 MGHRA and CDR2 YSYEKL. The ends were cut back, 4 bases at V and 0 bases at J, with 13 bases in the middle. The CDR3 has 17 residues. The CDR3 nucleotides are TGCGCCAGCAGCCCCGCCATGCCCGCCTCTGGGGCCAACGTCCTGACTTTC. This codes for CASSPAMPASGANVLTF.

The gene calls are TRBV7-3 and TRBJ2-5, with D possibly being TRBD1 (5 bases). V dropped 5 bases and J dropped 7 bases, with 14 bases sitting between them. The CDR3 spans 13 residues. Germline V gene lookup returns CDR1 SGHTA and CDR2 FQGTGA. The CDR3 protein is CASSAHGASTQYF. The CDR3 DNA reads TGTGCCAGCAGCGCACATGGGGCTTCGACCCAGTACTTC.

The chain recombines TRBV11-1 with TRBJ2-1; maybe TRBD2 (6 bases). The ends were cut back, 5 bases at V and 7 bases at J, with 18 bases in the middle. CDR3 size: 15 residues. Germline lookup yields CDR1 SGHAT and CDR2 FQDESV (reference sequence). CDR3 nucleotides: TGTGCCAGCAGCCCGGGAGTACGGCAATTTAATGAGCAGTTCTTC. It codes for CASSPGVRQFNEQFF.

The gene calls are TRBV18 and TRBJ2-3, with 9 bases aligning to TRBD2. Germline V lookup: CDR1 KGHSH, CDR2 LQKENI. Trimming took 1 base from V and 4 from J; bases not matched to a gene: 9. The CDR3 totals 17 residues. The CDR3 coding sequence is TGTGCCAGCTCACCACAAGCTAGCGGGGATTTTTCAGATACGCAGTATTTT. This sequence encodes CASSPQASGDFSDTQYF.

The chain joins TRBV20-1 to TRBJ1-2; possible D gene TRBD1, 5 bases. Trimming pared 4 bases from V and 8 bases from J, leaving 11 bases between. Germline lookup yields CDR1 DFQATT and CDR2 SNEGSKA (reference sequence). There are 11 residues in the CDR3. CDR3 DNA: TGCAGTGCTAACCCCAAGGGGGGCTACACCTTC. Translating it yields CSANPKGGYTF.

This chain connects TRBV4-2 to TRBJ2-1; TRBD2 aligns across 10 bases. Unmatched junction bases numbered 2, after V lost 0 bases and J lost 3 bases. The CDR3 consists of 16 residues. The germline gives CDR1 LGHNA, CDR2 YNFKEQ. The CDR3 DNA reads as TGTGCCAGCAGCCAAGAGCCTAGCGGGGGCTACAATGAGCAGTTCTTC. Translated: CASSQEPSGGYNEQFF.

The chain combines TRBV5-1 with TRBJ1-6, with D tentatively TRBD1 (6 bases). Germline-derived CDR1 and CDR2 are SGHRS and YFSETQ. The CDR3 is made up of 16 amino acids. V was pared by 0 bases and J by 7 bases, with 14 bases between. CDR3 in amino acids: CASSLGGGPLNSPLHF. The DNA for the CDR3 is TGCGCCAGCAGCTTGGGGGGGGGCCCGCTCAATTCACCCCTCCACTTT.

The table lists this clone with a count of one. The CDR3 nucleotides are TGTGCCAGCAGTTATGGGGACAATCAGCCCCAGCATTTT. It yields the protein CASSYGDNQPQHF. This chain joins TRBV27 and TRBJ1-5; D not certain. This CDR3 comprises 13 residues. The V end was cut by 4 bases, the J end by 3 bases, with 7 bases between. CDR1 MNHEY and CDR2 SMNVEV come from the germline V gene (reference sequence).

This clone was detected only once. The chain has TRBV5-1 and TRBJ1-1; 7 nucleotides agree with TRBD1. The CDR3 is 16 amino acids. The J segment lost 8 bases and the V segment lost 4 bases, leaving 17 bases of the junction unmatched. Germline V gene sequence: CDR1 SGHRS, CDR2 YFSETQ. The CDR3 DNA follows: TGCGCCAGCAGCCTGGATCCTCCAGGGGGTGCACCCGAAGCTTTCTTT. Translation: CASSLDPPGGAPEAFF.

The chain couples TRBV7-2 to TRBJ2-1; D may be TRBD2 (5 bases). From germline, CDR1 is SGHTA and CDR2 FQGNSA. Trimming shortened V by 7 bases and J by 7 bases, and 17 bases separated the two germline ends. The CDR3 contains 14 residues. The CDR3 bases are TGTGCCAGCACCCCACGGGAAAGGGAAAATGAGCAGTTCTTC. This codes for CASTPRERENEQFF.

The chain recombines TRBV15 with TRBJ1-5; TRBD1 is a possible D gene (5 bases). Germline V gives CDR1 LNHNV, CDR2 YYDKDF (reference sequence). V gave up 5 bases and J gave up 7 bases, with 12 bases separating them. The CDR3 contains 13 residues. As DNA, the CDR3 is TGTGCCACCAGCGGTTTCCGGGGGCAGCCCCAGCATTTT. It specifies CATSGFRGQPQHF.

The chain joins TRBV25-1 to TRBJ2-1, with 8 bases lining up with TRBD1. This CDR3 is 15 amino acids long. The V and J ends lost 6 bases and 6 bases, in that order; junction bases with no gene match: 10. Germline V CDR1 and CDR2: MGHDK, SYGVNS. CDR3 in amino acids: CASRYGQGAVNEQFF. CDR3 bases: TGTGCCAGCAGATACGGACAGGGTGCGGTCAATGAGCAGTTCTTC.